Following are 13 T cell receptor beta chains from one sample sequenced in a study of blood T cell repertoires in COVID-19. The assay was immunoSEQ multiplex PCR, and TCRdb's table has in-frame clones only and misses some. The data hold around 200,000 clones, with under 85% observed a single time. Sequenced sample: peripheral blood. The receptors originated from a human donor in a cohort sampled during active COVID-19.

The rearrangement links TRBV3-1 (or the pseudogene TRBV3-2) to TRBJ1-4; D gene uncertain. Trimming removed 4 bases from V and 2 bases from J, with 17 bases in between. Germline loops: CDR1 LGHDT, CDR2 YNNKEL (reference sequence). The CDR3 totals 17 residues. The CDR3 DNA sequence: TGTGCCAGCAGCCCCAGATCGGGAGTCGCGACTAATGAAAAACTGTTTTTT. It yields the protein CASSPRSGVATNEKLFF.

The chain recombines TRBV5-6 with TRBJ1-2; D gene ambiguous. The CDR3 loop spans 13 amino acids. The germline gives CDR1 SGHDT, CDR2 YYEEEE. The V end lost 1 base, the J end lost 3 bases, and 7 bases lay between the germline ends. CDR3 protein: CASSLRQDYGYTF. The CDR3 DNA reads as TGTGCCAGCAGCTTGAGGCAGGACTATGGCTACACCTTC.

The chain uses TRBV4-1 and TRBJ2-2; 16 bases are a match to TRBD2. Trimming removed 11 bases from V and 1 base from J; junction bases left unmatched: 7. CDR1 and CDR2 from the germline V gene are MGHRA and YSYEKL. The CDR3 has 17 residues. In DNA form, the CDR3 reads TGCGCCCCGGGACTAGCGGGGGGGCTAGGGAACACCGGGGAGCTGTTTTTT. The encoded protein is CAPGLAGGLGNTGELFF.

This chain uses TRBV19 with TRBJ2-5, with 8 bases that match TRBD2. The CDR3 loop spans 16 amino acids. Trimming cost V 4 bases and J 4 bases; bases outside gene matches: 11. CDR1 and CDR2 (germline): LNHDA, SQIVND (reference sequence). The CDR3 DNA is TGTGCCAGTAGTAATCCCCCTCGGGAGGGGACAGAGACCCAGTACTTC. Translated: CASSNPPREGTETQYF.

V is TRBV6-5 and J is TRBJ2-7; TRBD1 aligns across 10 bases. CDR3 length: 15 amino acids. CDR1 MNHEY and CDR2 SVGAGI come from the germline V gene. After removal of 6 bases from V and 3 bases from J, the junction contained 8 bases not matched to a gene. In nucleotides, the CDR3 is TGTGCCAGCAGCCCCCGGACAGGGGGGCACTACGAGCAGTACTTC. Protein: CASSPRTGGHYEQYF.

The gene calls are TRBV6-5 and TRBJ2-3; unclear D gene. There are 14 residues in the CDR3. Germline CDR1 is MNHEY and CDR2 is SVGAGI. V was clipped by 0 bases and J by 1 base, with 5 bases between them. The CDR3 DNA follows: TGTGCCAGCAGTTACTCTAGTGGCACAGATACGCAGTATTTT. It translates to CASSYSSGTDTQYF.

The rearrangement joins TRBV7-9 to TRBJ1-6, with 7 bases lining up with TRBD1. This CDR3 region has 14 residues. CDR1 is SEHNR, CDR2 FQNEAQ, per germline (reference sequence). V was pared by 5 bases and J by 6 bases, with 4 bases of the junction left unmatched. DNA for the CDR3: TGTGCCAGCAGCGCGGGACAGTCTAATTCACCCCTCCACTTT. This sequence encodes CASSAGQSNSPLHF.

V usage is TRBV29-1 and J usage is TRBJ1-2, with D hard to call. Germline assignment: CDR1 SQVTM and CDR2 ANQGSEA. Between the trimmed V and J ends, which lost 3 bases and 4 bases, there was a span of 9 bases. CDR3 length: 12 residues. The CDR3 region is CSVDLVFYGYTF. CDR3 sequence (DNA): TGCAGCGTTGATCTAGTGTTCTATGGCTACACCTTC.

This clone was recorded once. The rearrangement links TRBV2 to TRBJ1-1; D possibly corresponds to TRBD1 (5 bases). Trimming pared 10 bases from V and 1 base from J, leaving 22 bases between. The CDR3 is 16 amino acids. Germline loops: CDR1 SNHLY, CDR2 FYNNEI. The CDR3 here is CAIRLGGGRRNTEAFF. The CDR3 region has the DNA TGTGCCATTCGGCTGGGGGGTGGACGCAGGAACACTGAAGCTTTCTTT.

The CDR3 loop reads CASSGTGGVVYEQYF. The CDR3 DNA reads as TGTGCCAGCAGCGGGACAGGGGGCGTTGTGTACGAGCAGTACTTC. J is TRBJ2-7 and V is TRBV5-6, with TRBD1 identical over 12 bases. Germline-derived CDR1 and CDR2 are SGHDT and YYEEEE. The CDR3 contains 15 residues. J was trimmed by 4 bases and V by 4 bases; bases with no gene match: 6.

CDR3 nucleotides: TGTGCCAGCAGCCGGGGACAGGTATGGTACTTC. This sequence encodes CASSRGQVWYF. The chain couples TRBV3-1 (or the pseudogene TRBV3-2) to TRBJ2-7, with TRBD1 identical over 8 bases. The V segment lost 4 bases and the J segment 12 bases; nucleotides outside the gene matches: 5. This CDR3 spans 11 amino acids. The V gene's germline CDR1 is LGHDT and CDR2 YNNKEL (reference sequence).

The gene calls are TRBV7-3 and TRBJ2-2; D perhaps matches TRBD2 (6 bases). The CDR3 loop spans 17 amino acids. The V end lost 1 base, the J end lost 2 bases, and 14 bases lay between the germline ends. CDR1 and CDR2 from the germline V gene are SGHTA and FQGTGA. In DNA, the CDR3 is TGTGCCAGCAGCTTAAACGTGGGAGGTTTAAACACCGGGGAGCTGTTTTTT. It is translated as CASSLNVGGLNTGELFF.

The CDR3 reads CAWGRLAGDLFSGANVLTF. Here the CDR3 DNA reads TGTGCCTGGGGGCGACTAGCGGGGGACTTATTCTCTGGGGCCAACGTCCTGACTTTC. The chain combines TRBV30 with TRBJ2-6; 12 nucleotides line up with TRBD2. CDR1 is GTSNPN, CDR2 SVGIG, per germline (reference sequence). V dropped 5 bases and J dropped 0; count of bases not matched to a gene: 11. CDR3 size: 19 residues.